The subject of this entry is one TCR beta chain. Methods used by the authors: Reference gene primer amplification in the assay estimated nucleated cell counts. Generated by immunoSEQ multiplex PCR, the TCRdb table keeps only in-frame clones and is missing some. V and J calls plus clone size are reproduced from that table; the DNA served to infer D and trimming. The profile shows roughly 140,000 clones, roughly 80% of them singletons. These data originate in a study of blood T cell repertoires in COVID-19. Looking at the study overall: Acute and convalescent COVID-19 samples came from the United States, Italy and Spain. From T cells, B-cell-depleted T cells, or PBMCs came the material, which was cDNA or gDNA.

This sequence originates from a human donor in a cohort sampled during active COVID-19. The sequenced sample consisted of peripheral blood.

Written as DNA, the CDR3 is TGTGCCAGCAGCGTAGCGGGGAGGGCAGATACGCAGTATTTT. Protein sequence: CASSVAGRADTQYF. The genes are TRBV9 and TRBJ2-3; 7 nucleotides agree with TRBD2. Trimming took 0 bases from V and 4 from J; bases not matched to a gene: 2. This CDR3 has 14 amino acids. CDR1 is SGDLS and CDR2 is YYNGEE in the germline V gene.